Given below is one T cell receptor (beta chain) in context. Its antigen remains undetermined. There are no base qualities to consult, and no much larger clone falls within one base. The record originates from a study of CD8 T cells in Susac syndrome (dated by TCRdb to about 2019). General notes on the study: Whether CD8+ T cell activation and differentiation in Susac syndrome was antigen driven was tested using repertoire sequencing.

RNA was extracted using the RNeasy kit, and roughly 0.45 to 1 microgram was reverse transcribed with random hexamers. TCR beta CDR3 regions were amplified with the immunoSEQ multiplex PCR assay covering 54 Vbeta and 13 Jbeta segments. PCR amplification bias was corrected using a synthetic template baseline for primer optimization and computational correction. The study's own analysis went as follows. Reads were annotated to V, D and J genes per IMGT and analyzed with immunoSEQ Analyzer, keeping only productive sequences. Clonality was calculated as one minus the Shannon entropy normalized by log2 of the number of productive unique sequences. Public and private clones were assessed among the 100 most prevalent clones of each patient and control. Clones were defined as Susac-specific when absent from the healthy and MS cohorts, from about 1,100 published viral clones and from other ImmuneACCESS disease sequences. TCRdb trimmed the raw reads at Q25, called clones with MiXCR and kept productive beta chains. Every distinct CDR3 protein forms one entry, paired with its most common genes and DNA. The V and J calls here are based on TCRdb, not the publication. The sample contains 200,000 to 250,000 distinct CDR3 sequences, over 90% of them found a single time. Around 0.076% of the sample is held by the ten biggest clonotypes.

High-throughput TCR beta sequencing profiled peripheral blood CD8+ and CD4+ T cells from healthy donors, Susac syndrome patients and multiple sclerosis patients. Treatment-naive patients with stable or active relapsing-remitting disease fulfilling revised McDonald criteria were used as multiple sclerosis controls. Bulk CD8+ and CD4+ T cells were purified magnetically by negative isolation, whereas CD8+ TEMRA cells were enriched by FACS. Blood was drawn into EDTA tubes, processed within 24 hours, and PBMCs were isolated by density gradient centrifugation. PBMCs intended for TCR sequencing were frozen in liquid nitrogen and were later thawed in a 37 degrees C water bath. Purity of sorted or isolated CD4+, CD8+ and CD8+ TEMRA cells was at least 90%. Overall study results and their limits: The study acknowledged that relatively few individuals were included in the TCR sequencing and HLA analysis.

Sample: CD4+ T cells from PBMCs. The source of this sequence is a human donor with multiple sclerosis.

For the CDR3, the sequence is CAWSADRLNTEAFF. The sequenced DNA: TGTGCCTGGAGCGCGGACAGACTGAACACTGAAGCTTTCTTT. Recombination joined TRBV30 with TRBJ1-1; a tentative D call is TRBD1 (6 bases match). V gives up 3 bases and J gives up 0 bases, and the segment between their germline ends measures 11 bases. CDR1 GTSNPN and CDR2 SVGIG were looked up in the germline V gene (reference sequence). Reading from cysteine to phenylalanine, the CDR3 counts 14 amino acids. The DNA shown is the 42-base CDR3, in frame from base 1.